This entry features one TCR beta chain sequence. Antigen: not known. V was clipped by 5 bases and J by 1 base, with 12 bases between them. There are 14 residues in the CDR3. Per the germline V gene, CDR1 is SGHAT and CDR2 is FQNNGV. As for time point: pre-sensitization, week 0. Regarding treatment: therapeutic diphenylcyclopropenone sensitization with weekly scalp DPC. The donor pool consisted of alopecia patients aged 18 to 70 years, considered suitable for DPC. These data originate in a study of human T cells and chemical hapten exposure. About the research overall: Small pooled library volume differences chiefly drove per-sample TCR yield variation. General study results and limits: No alteration of TCRs above 1 in 1000 frequency was seen with DPC sensitization.

MiXCR, run by TCRdb on the RACE reads, gives a single entry per CDR3 protein. Of fewer than 140,000 distinct CDR3 sequences listed, roughly 12% are singletons. The input for sequencing was whole blood, taken in connection with sensitization to the hapten diphenylcyclopropenone (DPC). This TCR came from a woman aged 45-59 years with alopecia areata. Some clones in this sample may be carry-over from other donors' samples. The chain uses TRBV11-2 and TRBJ2-7, with TRBD2 as a possible D gene (5 bases). Here the CDR3 DNA reads TGTGCCAGCAGCCCCGGTAGGAGGTCCTACGAGCAGTACTTC. Translating it yields CASSPGRRSYEQYF.